One and the same sample provided the 28 T cell receptor beta chains below, sequenced in a study of T cells in Graves' hyperthyroidism and ophthalmopathy. Amplification yielded TCR beta CDR3 regions, with RNA transcripts as the source. TCR CDR3 regions were first amplified by RT-PCR with HTBI primers. TCRdb re-called the multiplex PCR reads with MiXCR, one entry per CDR3 protein. The sample has fewer than 550,000 distinct CDR3 sequences, around 22% seen once. Material: blood. The source of these receptors is a woman younger than 45 with Graves' ophthalmopathy.

There are many counts of this clonotype. The chain carries TRBV6-2 or TRBV6-3 and TRBJ1-2; D uncertain. Germline CDR1 and CDR2: MNHEY and SVGEGT. The V gene lost 7 bases and the J gene lost 0 bases, with 12 bases spanning the gap. The CDR3 contains 14 residues. The CDR3 DNA reads as TGTGCCAGCACGAATGGGCCCACTAACTATGGCTACACCTTC. Its protein is CASTNGPTNYGYTF.

This clonotype came up many times. The genes are TRBV12-3 or TRBV12-4 and TRBJ1-2, with 9 bases fitting TRBD1. V shed 3 bases, J shed 7 bases, and the junction held 6 bases outside the gene matches. The length of the CDR3 is 14 residues. CDR3 coding DNA: TGTGCCAGCAGTTTGTTTGGGACAGGGTTTGGCTACACCTTC. This encodes CASSLFGTGFGYTF.

V and J are TRBV11-2 and TRBJ1-2; no clear D. Germline V CDR1 and CDR2: SGHAT, FQNNGV. The CDR3 runs 12 residues. The V end was cut by 5 bases, the J end by 9 bases, with 13 bases between. The CDR3 spells CASSPRSASYTF. The DNA for the CDR3 is TGTGCCAGCAGCCCGAGGTCAGCGAGCTACACCTTC.

Many counts were recorded for this clonotype. DNA of the CDR3: TGCAGTGCTAGAGATCAGGCAGGGGGCGTCTCACCCCTCCACTTT. Translation gives CSARDQAGGVSPLHF. This chain connects TRBV20-1 to TRBJ1-6; 8 bases map to TRBD1. The CDR3 has 15 residues. Trimming at V came to 0 bases and at J to 10 bases, leaving 8 bases not matched to a gene. Germline CDR1 is DFQATT and CDR2 is SNEGSKA (reference sequence).

This clonotype was counted ten times or more. The rearrangement links TRBV20-1 to TRBJ2-5; D is possibly TRBD1 (6 bases). Trimming removed 0 bases at V and 5 bases at J, with 19 bases between. This CDR3 comprises 16 residues. Germline loops: CDR1 DFQATT, CDR2 SNEGSKA (reference sequence). This CDR3 is CSAREQWFGGGETQYF. CDR3 sequence (DNA): TGCAGTGCTAGAGAGCAGTGGTTTGGGGGCGGCGAGACCCAGTACTTC.

This clonotype was counted ten times or more. The V call is TRBV7-2, the J call TRBJ2-7; either TRBD1 or TRBD2 may fit D (5 bases each). Germline values: CDR1 SGHTA, CDR2 FQGNSA. The germline V and J ends were trimmed by 1 base and 5 bases, with 9 bases remaining between them. The CDR3 totals 13 residues. The CDR3 loop is CASSLVVGDEQYF. For the CDR3, the DNA is TGTGCCAGCAGCTTAGTGGTGGGGGACGAGCAGTACTTC.

This clonotype has a count of ten or more. The chain carries TRBV6-5 and TRBJ2-7, with D possibly TRBD2 on 7 matching bases. CDR1 is MNHEY, CDR2 SVGAGI, per germline. The length of the CDR3 is 16 residues. V was trimmed by 4 bases and J by 0 bases, leaving 16 bases between them. Here the CDR3 reads CASSSPDRGASYEQYF. The CDR3, as DNA: TGTGCCAGCAGTTCCCCGGATCGGGGGGCCTCCTACGAGCAGTACTTC.

The rearrangement uses TRBV24-1 and TRBJ1-5; no clear D. This CDR3 has 14 residues. V lost 5 bases to trimming and J lost 4 bases, with 11 bases between them. Per the germline V gene, CDR1 is KGHDR and CDR2 is SFDVKD. The DNA for the CDR3 is TGTGCCACCAGTGTCAGGACTACAAATCAGCCCCAGCATTTT. It translates to CATSVRTTNQPQHF.

About this clonotype itself: At one boundary the junction diverges from the germline segment, which might be a read error. The chain carries TRBV27 and TRBJ2-2, with 11 nucleotides matching TRBD2. Germline V gene data show CDR1 as MNHEY and CDR2 as SMNVEV (reference sequence). The CDR3 consists of 18 residues. This chain's CDR3 is CASSSSTSGGSNTGELCF. CDR3 nucleotide sequence: TGTGCTAGCAGTTCTAGTACTAGCGGGGGATCGAACACCGGGGAGCTGTGTTTT.

Many counts were recorded for this clonotype. The chain employs TRBV28 and TRBJ2-7, with D perhaps matching TRBD2 (6 bases). Germline V gene data show CDR1 as MDHEN and CDR2 as SYDVKM. V lost 5 bases, J lost 0 bases, and 17 bases lay in between. The CDR3 sequence is 16 residues long. The CDR3 DNA is TGTGCCAGCAGTGCCGCGGGGCACCAACTCTCCTACGAGCAGTACTTC. Protein: CASSAAGHQLSYEQYF.

This clonotype was detected many times. The chain is built from TRBV7-9 and TRBJ1-2; D remains ambiguous. The CDR3 is 13 residues long. Germline V gene data show CDR1 as SEHNR and CDR2 as FQNEAQ (reference sequence). Between the trimmed V and J ends, which lost 3 bases and 1 base, there was a span of 6 bases. Here the CDR3 reads CASSFGINYGYTF. The CDR3, as DNA: TGTGCCAGCAGCTTCGGGATTAACTATGGCTACACCTTC. Using reference TRBV7-9 and TRBJ1-2 for the parts outside the CDR3, the full variable domain is DTGVSQNPRHKITKRGQNVTFRCDPISEHNRLYWYRQTLGQGPEFLTYFQNEAQLEKSRLLSDRFSAERPKGSFSTLEIQRTEQGDSAMYLCASSFGINYGYTFGSGTRLTVV.

The chain uses TRBV28 and TRBJ1-2; D is perhaps TRBD1 (5 bases). Germline assignment: CDR1 MDHEN and CDR2 SYDVKM. CDR3 length equals 13 residues. Trimming cost V 4 bases and J 8 bases, with 14 bases left between them. CDR3 coding DNA: TGTGCCAGCAGTTATGAAGCGGGGCAGGGCTACACCTTC. Amino acids: CASSYEAGQGYTF.

The chain joins TRBV29-1 to TRBJ2-2; TRBD2 agrees at 7 bases. The germline V gene has CDR1 SQVTM and CDR2 ANQGSEA. V lost 6 bases and J lost 4; bases outside the gene matches: 2. The CDR3 has 12 amino acids. In nucleotides, the CDR3 is TGCAGCGTCCGGACTAGCACCGGGGAGCTGTTTTTT. Protein product: CSVRTSTGELFF.

The CDR3 nucleotides read TGTGCCAGCAGTGAACTTGGCAGGGGATACGAGCAGTACTTC. Encoded protein: CASSELGRGYEQYF. V is TRBV25-1 and J is TRBJ2-7; a possible D gene is TRBD1 (6 bases). Germline CDR1 reads MGHDK; CDR2 reads SYGVNS. V was trimmed by 2 bases and J by 4 bases, leaving 12 bases between them. This CDR3 is 14 amino acids long.

V usage is TRBV13 and J usage is TRBJ1-3; D may be TRBD1 (5 bases). Germline-derived CDR1 and CDR2 are PRHDT and FYEKMQ (reference sequence). The V gene lost 7 bases and the J gene lost 0 bases, with 13 bases spanning the gap. The CDR3 has 15 residues. CDR3 bases: TGTGCCAGCAATCCGCGGGGGAGCTCTGGAAACACCATATATTTT. Protein product: CASNPRGSSGNTIYF.

The chain carries TRBV6-5 and TRBJ2-7, with D maybe TRBD1 (6 bases). V lost 7 bases and J 5 bases, leaving 18 bases between the germline ends. CDR1 is MNHEY, CDR2 SVGAGI, per germline. The CDR3 length is 14 residues. The CDR3 spells CASTLTGLTDEQYF. DNA of the CDR3: TGTGCCAGCACTTTAACAGGGCTGACCGACGAGCAGTACTTC.

This clonotype was recorded at least ten times. V usage is TRBV12-3 or TRBV12-4 and J usage is TRBJ1-1; TRBD1 might be the D (5 bases). Deletions cut 11 bases from V and 5 bases from J, with 18 bases between. This CDR3 is 13 amino acids long. The CDR3 here is CASSAGRVTEAFF. For the CDR3, the DNA is TGTGCCTCTTCGGCGGGCAGGGTTACTGAAGCTTTCTTT.

The table lists this clonotype with a few counts. This chain joins TRBV6-4 and TRBJ1-2, with D maybe TRBD1 (5 bases). The CDR3 spans 16 residues. Germline values: CDR1 MRHNA, CDR2 SNTAGT. V lost 10 bases and J 4 bases, leaving 25 bases between the germline ends. The CDR3, as DNA: TGTGCCATTCACCCCAGGGTGAGGGGAAGGTCCTATGGCTACACCTTC. Translated: CAIHPRVRGRSYGYTF.

This clonotype was recorded a few times. The junction differs from germline at one of its ends, possibly a read error. J is TRBJ2-5 and V is TRBV7-9; maybe TRBD2 (6 bases). CDR1 is SEHNR, CDR2 FQNEAQ, per germline (reference sequence). CDR3 size: 17 residues. As DNA, the CDR3 is TGTGCCAGCAGCTTAATAGGTGGAGGGGCGATTGGGGAGACCAAGTACTTC. This sequence encodes CASSLIGGGAIGETKYF.

The sample holds many counts of this clonotype. The V and J genes are TRBV18 and TRBJ2-7, with D possibly TRBD1 on 5 matching bases. This CDR3 spans 14 amino acids. From germline, CDR1 is KGHSH and CDR2 LQKENI. The V and J ends lost 0 bases and 6 bases respectively, with 12 bases between them. The CDR3 DNA follows: TGTGCCAGCTCACCACCCGACAGTGGCCTCGAGCAGTACTTC. This gives the protein CASSPPDSGLEQYF.

This sequence joins TRBV12-3 or TRBV12-4 and TRBJ2-5, with TRBD1 identical over 9 bases. This CDR3 region has 15 residues. Trimming removed 5 bases from V and 2 bases from J; junction bases left unmatched: 6. DNA for the CDR3: TGTGCCAGCAGTGCTACCGGGACAGGGCAAGAGACCCAGTACTTC. Its protein is CASSATGTGQETQYF.

This clonotype was counted ten times or more. In DNA, the CDR3 is TGTGCCAGCAGCACACCGAGCCCGGGGGAGCAGTACTTC. Residues: CASSTPSPGEQYF. The genes are TRBV12-3 or TRBV12-4 and TRBJ2-7; a weak D match, TRBD2 (5 bases). The CDR3 loop spans 13 amino acids. V was shortened by 6 bases and J by 7 bases, with 16 bases between the two germline ends.

Notes on this clonotype: Possible read error: a much larger clone is one base away. V gene TRBV27 combines with J gene TRBJ1-1; a possible D gene is TRBD1 (5 bases). The CDR3 is made up of 17 amino acids. The V end lost 0 bases, the J end lost 0 bases, and 14 bases lay between the germline ends. Germline lookup yields CDR1 MNHEY and CDR2 SMNVEV (reference sequence). The chain's CDR3 is CASSLSWGVRLNTEAFF. CDR3 in DNA: TGTGCCAGCAGTTTATCTTGGGGGGTACGGCTGAACACTGAAGCTTTCTTT.

A few counts support this clonotype. The genes are TRBV7-4 and TRBJ2-7; 7 bases are shared with TRBD2. The germline gives CDR1 SGHVT, CDR2 SQSDAQ. J was trimmed by 5 bases and V by 6 bases; bases with no gene match: 7. There are 13 residues in the CDR3. Written as DNA, the CDR3 is TGTGCCAGCAGAACCCCAAGCGGGAACGAGCAGTACTTC. Translated: CASRTPSGNEQYF.

This chain uses TRBV3-1 with TRBJ2-7, with a possible D match to TRBD2 (6 bases). Germline V gene sequence: CDR1 LGHDT, CDR2 YNNKEL (reference sequence). V was trimmed by 0 bases and J by 4 bases, leaving 7 bases between them. The CDR3 contains 13 residues. The DNA of the CDR3 is TGTGCCAGCAGCCAAGAGGGGGGTTACGAGCAGTACTTC. This gives the protein CASSQEGGYEQYF.

This clonotype was recorded many times. The chain employs TRBV15 and TRBJ1-1; 7 bases match TRBD1. Germline V gives CDR1 LNHNV, CDR2 YYDKDF (reference sequence). The CDR3 is 15 amino acids. Trimming at V came to 4 bases and at J to 6 bases, leaving 11 bases not matched to a gene. The chain's CDR3 is CATSTRTGWSAEAFF. The DNA for the CDR3 is TGTGCCACCAGCACCCGGACAGGTTGGTCTGCTGAAGCTTTCTTT.

Comments on this clonotype: This may stem from a read error, because a much larger clone lies one nucleotide away. The conserved final phenylalanine or tryptophan is absent from the CDR3, which likely points to a read error. The chain carries TRBV12-3 or TRBV12-4 and TRBJ1-5; D is perhaps TRBD1 (6 bases). V lost 3 bases, J lost 3 bases, and 12 bases lay in between. The CDR3 runs to 15 residues. CDR3: CASSFARDNNQPQHY. CDR3 bases: TGTGCCAGCAGTTTTGCCCGGGACAACAATCAGCCCCAGCATTAT.

The J gene is TRBJ1-6, the V gene TRBV9; D remains unclear. This CDR3 spans 13 amino acids. Per germline, CDR1 SGDLS and CDR2 YYNGEE. V lost 0 bases and J lost 8, with 6 bases in between. DNA of the CDR3: TGTGCCAGCAGCGTAGAAAGCTATTCACCCCTCCACTTT. Amino acids: CASSVESYSPLHF.